This T cell receptor (beta chain) was documented in a study of technical replicates of blood from several donors. Method: immunoSEQ multiplex PCR; TCRdb's copy keeps in-frame clones and lacks some. The table includes about 62,000 clones, about 90% detected once. The junction had 8 bases not matched to a gene; V was cut back by 3 bases and J by 13 bases. CDR1 and CDR2 (germline): SGHNT, YYREEE (reference sequence). This CDR3 has 14 amino acids. This chain connects TRBV5-4 to TRBJ1-6; 9 bases are a match to TRBD1. The specimen was PBMCs. This receptor was obtained from a human donor in good health. Some clones in this sample may be carry-over from other donors' samples. CDR3 DNA sequence: TGTGCCAGCAGCTCAAAGGACAGGGGAAGGCCCCTCCACTTT. This translates into CASSSKDRGRPLHF.